Listed here is a single T cell receptor beta chain. Which antigen it targets is not known. Base qualities were left out, and no much larger clone turns up one base away. Per the germline V gene, MDHEN is the CDR1 and SYDVKM is the CDR2. The cysteine opens and the phenylalanine closes a CDR3 of 18 amino acids. The entry retains the CDR3 DNA only, 54 bases that are in frame from base 1. The V end loses 7 bases and the J end loses 3 bases, and a stretch of 25 bases separates them. This entry comes from a study of cytomegalovirus exposure and HLA in healthy donors (dated by TCRdb to about 2017). Study-wide context: According to an earlier analysis of a few hundred of the donors, 150 million to 200 million T cells yielded approximately 120 million unique TCR beta sequences and 276 Gb of sequence data. About 310 gigabases of sequencing data and approximately 85 million unique TCR sequences were included in an early release covering roughly 600 HLA-typed donors. The genetic ancestry cluster associated with self-reported Caucasian donors included around four fifths of the 398 genotyped donors. The study was designed to test whether signatures of past pathogen exposure could be identified by cataloging public T cell receptors. Using immunosequencing, the study profiled T cell repertoires from roughly 650 subjects and related those repertoires to cytomegalovirus serostatus. A separate validation cohort of roughly 130 different subjects was used in addition to the approximately 700-subject first cohort. To predict cytomegalovirus infection status, the study combined high-throughput TCR immunosequencing, statistical association of individual TCRs with disease status, and machine learning. A later analysis re-examined previously published TCR beta repertoires from several hundred donors and added high-resolution HLA genotyping to investigate patterns of TCR occurrence. Rather than using new phenotypic data, the later analysis identified candidate immune exposures from TCR beta sequences and from how often those sequences occurred across donors. An earlier analysis of approximately 640 of the donors applied high-throughput TCR beta sequencing to assess whether each TCR beta V gene segment acted as functional or pseudogenic. Donor age, sex, ethnicity and CMV serostatus were collected together with the repertoire data. A later genetic analysis took genome-wide SNP genotypes for about 55% of the roughly 700 donors and used that subset as a discovery cohort. Every discovery cohort repertoire had been produced on one sequencing platform. HLA typing covered class I and class II loci at four-digit resolution. Typing coverage differed by locus: A, B, C, DRB1 and DQB1 were typed in about 620-640 donors, DQA1 in about 510, DPA1 in some 600, and DPB1 in just under 480. A handful of DR-DQ haplotypes were treated as single units for association and clustering because of strong linkage in the cohort. Across roughly 420 genotyped donors of the cohort, an average of roughly 200,000 unique TCR beta nucleotide sequences per donor were sequenced, and approximately 17% of those sequences were non-productive.

The investigation overall reported the following: HLA typing was unavailable for some donors at each locus, so association tests used only the typed subset. Compared with the approximately 720-donor mean, donors in an Asian-associated ancestry cluster had fewer N-insertions in productive TCRs, according to a later genetic analysis. Some IMGT-functional V segments, including TRBV6-2 and TRBV6-3, could not be distinguished by the 87-base-pair reads and were therefore excluded. V-gene and J-gene trimming of TCR beta chains was associated with a missense DCLRE1C variant in a later genetic analysis, and the association was replicated in an independent cohort. Compared with equally common non-associated chains, HLA-associated TCR beta chains in a later analysis were more clonally expanded and had lower generation probabilities. The sequencing pipeline was judged likely to have produced a cluster of highly shared sequence variants as a technical artifact. A later analysis reported that several top co-occurrence clusters appeared linked to parvovirus B19, influenza, CMV and Epstein-Barr virus. Strong co-occurrence of HLA alleles, especially DR and DQ, made assigning TCR associations to individual alleles difficult. Correlated functional status among segregating V segments might be attributable to linkage disequilibrium, but an unknown experimental factor could not be ruled out. A further reported finding was that TCR beta sequences accurately predicted the HLA-A and HLA-B alleles for most subjects in the first cohort. The classifier was reported to diagnose cytomegalovirus status with high specificity and sensitivity in both the original cohort and the validation cohort. Broadly in line with IMGT annotations, most TCR beta V segments showed up in productive rearrangements about 87% or about 30% of the time in an earlier analysis of several hundred of the donors. Over 15 rarely observed V segments, including chromosome 9 orphons, were excluded from the earlier analysis of just under 600 of the donors because counts were too low. A few of the identified cytomegalovirus-associated TCR beta chains were confirmed in vitro to be specific for cytomegalovirus antigens. Most CMV-associated TCR beta chains appeared to be HLA-restricted in a later analysis, and the HLA associations seemed to be driven largely by CMV exposure. Sequencing depth was assumed to be roughly uniform across donors in the presence/absence analyses, though that assumption may not hold. In this cohort, only TCR beta chains were sequenced, and detectable features were limited by the absence of alpha or paired-chain data. Most TCR sequences were observed very rarely across donors, whereas some public TCRs were present in many individuals. At a false discovery rate of 0.05, a later analysis linked under 20,000 TCR beta sequences to specific HLA alleles. According to a later analysis, TCR association rates differed among HLA loci, with DRB1 alleles showing the most associated TCRs and HLA-C alleles showing the fewest. Immune exposure information for the cohort was limited to CMV serostatus. The study gave a list of under 200 TCR beta chains associated with cytomegalovirus. According to the authors, the approach could potentially be generalized to other disease states and immunological phenotypes.

The cohort comprised more than 550 healthy bone marrow donors. At the time of sampling, all cohort members were nominally healthy, though unrecorded immune exposures were likely present. The donor tested CMV seronegative, placing the donor among the 352 seronegative members of the cohort. A peripheral blood sample was provided by each donor, and peripheral blood mononuclear cells were used for TCR beta sequencing. Genomic DNA was extracted from the blood cell samples with the Qiagen DNeasy Blood Extraction Kit. Library preparation employed the immunoSEQ multiplex PCR assay. For the multiplex PCR, a mixture combining 60 forward primers for TCR Vbeta segments and 13 reverse primers for TCR Jbeta segments was used. Amplification of the CDR3 region of rearranged TCR beta genes was performed with a multiplex PCR assay on genomic DNA. On the Illumina HiSeq System, the amplified TCR beta libraries were sequenced as 87-base-pair reads. The study's own analysis went as follows. A later analysis counted about 80 million unique TCR beta chains across the approximately 700 repertoires, and around 9.9 million of these chains were shared by at least two donors. To remove PCR and sequencing errors, raw reads were error-corrected and collapsed into unique sequences using a nearest-neighbor algorithm that merged closely related sequences. To assign V, D and J gene segments, CDR3 sequences were aligned to IMGT reference sequences. For a sequence to be retained, at least a six-nucleotide match to both a V gene segment and a J gene segment was required. A rearrangement counted as productive if the CDR3 had no stop codons and remained in frame with V and J, and every other rearrangement counted as non-productive. Following IMGT convention, CDR3 was defined as the stretch from the second conserved V-encoded cysteine up to the conserved J-encoded phenylalanine. Sequences without an unambiguous match to a single V gene segment were excluded from the earlier analysis of almost 600 of the donors. In an earlier analysis of some 590 of the donors, a V segment was called functional when productive rearrangements were above 56.7%, and segregating when the standard deviation between donors exceeded 5%. A statistical classification framework was built for diagnosing cytomegalovirus status from the catalog of TCR beta chain sequences. A later analysis assigned V and J genes by comparing TCR nucleotide sequences with IMGT/GENE-DB human TR gene sequences. The TCRdist pipeline was used in a later analysis to assign CDR3 sequences and most-parsimonious VDJ recombination scenarios. In a later analysis, every TCR beta chain was defined by the combination of its CDR3 amino acid sequence and its V-gene family, and reads without a unique V-gene family were dropped. As a way to deal with suspected cross-contamination and a sequencing artifact, a later analysis dropped hundreds of nucleotide sequences that were highly shared and had low generation probability. In a later analysis, a clonal expansion index for each public chain was calculated from normalized within-repertoire ranks of inferred template counts. In a later analysis, generation probabilities were computed using a VDJ recombination model fitted to out-of-frame rearrangements, and the results were checked against IGoR. In a later analysis, hypergeometric tests were used to score TCR-TCR, TCR-HLA and TCR-CMV co-occurrence, with a repertoire-size bias correction applied to TCR pairs. False discovery rates were estimated in a later analysis by permuting HLA or CMV assignments 20 times. In a later analysis, co-occurring TCRs were grouped using DBSCAN, with TCRdist sequence similarity added in when clustering inside HLA-allele-positive subsets. Repertoires with fewer than 30,000 or more than 120,000 public chains, plus five repertoires with anomalous nucleotide sharing, were excluded from co-occurrence clustering. TCRdb provides this immuneACCESS table in a form limited to in-frame rearrangements. Some clones are lacking; in checked studies, under half of them reflect an unresolved V gene, and why the rest are absent is not known. V, J and clone size were drawn from that table, and D and trimming were deduced from the DNA. The table for this sample lists about 190,000 clones; roughly nine tenths of them were counted only once. Of the sample, roughly 0.98% falls within the top ten clones.

The clonotype was recovered from a boy between 2 and 15 years old in good health and CMV-seronegative. Sequencing was carried out using PBMCs. The chain employs TRBV28 and TRBJ1-5; no D gene call is confident. The nucleotide sequence reads TGTGCCAGCACCACTAAAGTTCGGGGTCGCGGCTACAATCAGCCCCAGCATTTT. This encodes CASTTKVRGRGYNQPQHF.